One and the same sample provided the 25 T cell receptor beta chains below, sequenced in a study of identical twins. TCRdb analysed the 5' RACE reads with MiXCR anew, one entry per CDR3 protein. This table has about 660,000 distinct CDR3 sequences, 8.6% appearing once. The data were also submitted as part of a second study, on yellow fever vaccine responses in identical twins.

Sequences were obtained from PBMCs. These TCRs come from a woman between 18 and 30 years old in good health.

This clonotype was observed at least ten times. The chain combines TRBV11-2 with TRBJ2-5, with D tentatively TRBD2 (6 bases). Germline V gene data show CDR1 as SGHAT and CDR2 as FQNNGV. Trimming pared 4 bases from V and 5 bases from J, leaving 17 bases between. The CDR3 has 15 amino acids. In nucleotides, the CDR3 is TGTGCCAGCAGCTCGTCCAGACTAGTCGTGGAGACCCAGTACTTC. It codes for CASSSSRLVVETQYF.

J is TRBJ2-2 and V is TRBV19; D is unresolved. Germline-derived CDR1 and CDR2 are LNHDA and SQIVND (reference sequence). The ends were cut back, 2 bases at V and 4 bases at J, with 8 bases in the middle. The length of the CDR3 is 14 residues. The CDR3 DNA follows: TGTGCCAGTAGTATATCAAGCATCACCGGGGAGCTGTTTTTT. Encoded protein: CASSISSITGELFF. Filled out from reference TRBV19 and TRBJ2-2, the complete variable domain reads DGGITQSPKYLFRKEGQNVTLSCEQNLNHDAMYWYRQDPGQGLRLIYYSQIVNDFQKGDIAEGYSVSREKKESFPLTVTSAQKNPTAFYLCASSISSITGELFFGEGSRLTVL.

Ten or more counts support this clonotype. The V gene is TRBV20-1, the J gene TRBJ2-7; 7 bases map to TRBD1. With 3 bases clipped from V and 4 bases from J, the junction kept 0 bases outside the gene matches. This CDR3 contains 11 residues. CDR1 and CDR2 from the germline V gene are DFQATT and SNEGSKA (reference sequence). The CDR3: CSASRGYEQYF. The CDR3 coding sequence is TGCAGTGCTAGCAGGGGGTACGAGCAGTACTTC.

The chain recombines TRBV10-3 with TRBJ2-7; 8 nucleotides match TRBD1. CDR3 length: 13 amino acids. Germline V gene sequence: CDR1 ENHRY, CDR2 SYGVKD. V was pared by 7 bases and J by 7 bases, with 9 bases of the junction left unmatched. The CDR3 loop is CAITTGQDGEQYF. The CDR3 coding sequence is TGTGCCATCACAACGGGACAGGATGGAGAGCAGTACTTC.

This clonotype turned up a few times. The chain couples TRBV7-2 to TRBJ2-3; TRBD1 aligns across 9 bases. The CDR3 is 15 amino acids. After removal of 2 bases from V and 3 bases from J, the junction contained 3 bases not matched to a gene. Germline CDR1 SGHTA, CDR2 FQGNSA. The CDR3 sequence is CASSLTGGWTDTQYF. CDR3 coding DNA: TGTGCCAGCAGCTTAACAGGGGGCTGGACAGATACGCAGTATTTT.

The table lists this clonotype with many counts. J is TRBJ2-1 and V is TRBV20-1; unclear D gene. From germline, CDR1 is DFQATT and CDR2 SNEGSKA (reference sequence). The ends were cut back, 2 bases at V and 0 bases at J, with 17 bases in the middle. This CDR3 comprises 17 residues. CDR3: CSARTSSLRSSYNEQFF. The CDR3 nucleotides are TGCAGTGCTAGAACCAGTTCTCTCCGTAGCTCCTACAATGAGCAGTTCTTC.

The chain couples TRBV5-1 to TRBJ2-3; TRBD2 agrees at 11 bases. In germline, CDR1 is SGHRS, CDR2 YFSETQ. There are 19 residues in the CDR3. After removal of 4 bases from V and 0 bases from J, the junction contained 13 bases not matched to a gene. This chain's CDR3 is CASSPLPSGGLRSTDTQYF. The DNA of the CDR3 is TGCGCCAGCAGCCCATTGCCTAGCGGGGGGTTGCGGAGCACAGATACGCAGTATTTT.

The chain links TRBV29-1 to TRBJ2-7, with D possibly being TRBD2 (6 bases). Trimming removed 2 bases from V and 3 bases from J, with 8 bases in between. Germline CDR1 and CDR2: SQVTM and ANQGSEA. This CDR3 is built from 12 residues. CDR3 in amino acids: CSVELGGYEQYF. DNA for the CDR3: TGCAGCGTTGAACTCGGGGGCTACGAGCAGTACTTC.

This clonotype was counted only a few times. The chain links TRBV20-1 to TRBJ1-1, with a tentative D call TRBD1 (5 bases). Germline V gene sequence: CDR1 DFQATT, CDR2 SNEGSKA (reference sequence). This CDR3 contains 11 residues. Deletions cut 6 bases from V and 10 bases from J, with 15 bases between. Written as DNA, the CDR3 is TGCAGTGCCCCAGCCCCGGGGCTAGCTTTCTTT. Amino acids: CSAPAPGLAFF.

The CDR3 protein is CASSPRVGSPAPDTQYF. The CDR3 DNA follows: TGTGCCAGCAGCCCAAGAGTAGGGTCACCCGCCCCAGATACGCAGTATTTT. V usage is TRBV11-2 and J usage is TRBJ2-3; the D is unclear. In germline, CDR1 is SGHAT, CDR2 FQNNGV. CDR3 length: 17 residues. V was trimmed by 5 bases and J by 4 bases, leaving 22 bases between them.

The table lists this clonotype with a few counts. The rearrangement uses TRBV24-1 and TRBJ2-3; 10 bases line up with TRBD2. CDR1 KGHDR and CDR2 SFDVKD come from the germline V gene. This CDR3 region has 14 residues. V lost 10 bases, J lost 4 bases, and 7 bases stayed unmatched. CDR3 DNA sequence: TGTGCCACGGGAGCGGGGGGGATGTCAGATACGCAGTATTTT. This codes for CATGAGGMSDTQYF.

This clonotype was recorded a few times. The chain is built from TRBV20-1 and TRBJ2-1; TRBD2 aligns across 7 bases. Germline V gene sequence: CDR1 DFQATT, CDR2 SNEGSKA (reference sequence). The CDR3 loop spans 13 amino acids. The CDR3 region is CSPRAGVGNEQFF. In DNA, the CDR3 is TGCAGCCCTCGGGCGGGAGTAGGAAATGAGCAGTTCTTC.

The sample holds a few counts of this clonotype. This sequence joins TRBV29-1 and TRBJ1-2; D uncertain. With 6 bases removed from V and 2 bases from J, the gap between germline ends came to 13 bases. The CDR3 has 13 residues. Germline CDR1 is SQVTM and CDR2 is ANQGSEA. The CDR3 spells CSVGPGSNYGYTF. The CDR3 coding sequence is TGCAGCGTCGGCCCGGGATCGAACTATGGCTACACCTTC.

This clonotype showed up just a few times. The chain couples TRBV7-9 to TRBJ2-7; D is tentatively TRBD1 or TRBD2 (5 bases each). The length of the CDR3 is 15 residues. Germline V gives CDR1 SEHNR, CDR2 FQNEAQ (reference sequence). V shed 1 base and J shed 7 bases, with 17 bases lying between them. In DNA form, the CDR3 reads TGTGCCAGCAGCTTAGAATCTCTGGGGGACGGTGAGCAGTACTTC. Protein: CASSLESLGDGEQYF.

This clonotype showed up just a few times. The V call is TRBV2, the J call TRBJ2-2; the match to TRBD1 covers 12 bases. V lost 10 bases, J lost 7 bases, and 10 bases stayed unmatched. Germline V gives CDR1 SNHLY, CDR2 FYNNEI. The CDR3 has 15 amino acids. CDR3 bases: TGTGCCACTACTCCGGGACAGGGGGCGATCGGGGAGCTGTTTTTT. This codes for CATTPGQGAIGELFF.

J is TRBJ2-5 and V is TRBV10-3, with a weak D call TRBD2 (7 bases). CDR1 is ENHRY and CDR2 is SYGVKD in the germline V gene. The CDR3 runs to 14 residues. V lost 6 bases and J lost 3, with 14 bases in between. The CDR3 is CAISETGGKETQYF. The CDR3 bases are TGTGCCATCAGCGAGACGGGGGGCAAAGAGACCCAGTACTTC.

The chain links TRBV12-3 or TRBV12-4 to TRBJ2-1; 16 bases agree with TRBD2. This CDR3 region has 18 residues. The ends lost 0 bases at V and 7 bases at J; junction bases unmatched: 6. The CDR3 loop reads CASSLAPGLAGGPNEQFF. DNA of the CDR3: TGTGCCAGCAGTTTAGCCCCGGGACTAGCGGGGGGGCCTAATGAGCAGTTCTTC.

The chain uses TRBV5-1 and TRBJ1-1; maybe TRBD1 (5 bases). V lost 3 bases and J lost 0, with 12 bases in between. The CDR3 consists of 15 residues. The germline gives CDR1 SGHRS, CDR2 YFSETQ. The CDR3 DNA reads as TGCGCCAGCAGCTCTAGTGGGGGATTGAACACTGAAGCTTTCTTT. Translation: CASSSSGGLNTEAFF.

The J gene is TRBJ2-7, the V gene TRBV9; D is perhaps TRBD1 (5 bases). Trimming shortened V by 3 bases and J by 0 bases, and 13 bases separated the two germline ends. From germline, CDR1 is SGDLS and CDR2 YYNGEE. The CDR3 runs to 15 residues. CDR3 residues: CASSGGPKYSYEQYF. The CDR3 coding sequence is TGTGCCAGCAGCGGGGGCCCAAAATACTCCTACGAGCAGTACTTC.

This sequence joins TRBV12-3 or TRBV12-4 and TRBJ2-7; D may be TRBD1 or TRBD2 (5 bases each). This CDR3 has 12 amino acids. V was trimmed by 8 bases and J by 6 bases, leaving 14 bases between them. CDR3 nucleotide sequence: TGTGCCAGCGGCAGGGTTGAGGGCGAGCAGTACTTC. Translating it yields CASGRVEGEQYF.

This chain links TRBV2 with TRBJ2-1; no reliable D call. V was pared by 2 bases and J by 0 bases, with 23 bases between. Germline V lookup: CDR1 SNHLY, CDR2 FYNNEI. The CDR3 has 20 amino acids. The CDR3 loop reads CASSERPRLGRQTSYNEQFF. The CDR3 DNA follows: TGTGCCAGCAGTGAACGCCCCCGGCTCGGGCGCCAAACCTCCTACAATGAGCAGTTCTTC.

This chain connects TRBV4-1 to TRBJ1-3; no firm D call. The germline gives CDR1 MGHRA, CDR2 YSYEKL. CDR3 length equals 14 residues. Between the trimmed V and J ends, which lost 1 base and 3 bases, there was a span of 7 bases. The CDR3 sequence is CASSQGIDGNTIYF. CDR3 coding DNA: TGCGCCAGCAGCCAAGGTATCGATGGAAACACCATATATTTT.

A few counts support this clonotype. The chain's CDR3 is CASSLPPKRGYTDTQYF. The CDR3 nucleotides read TGTGCCAGCAGCCTCCCCCCGAAGCGGGGGTACACAGATACGCAGTATTTT. V and J are TRBV14 and TRBJ2-3; 8 bases fit TRBD2. V was pared by 4 bases and J by 2 bases, with 11 bases of the junction left unmatched. The germline CDR1 and CDR2 sequences are SGHDN and FVKESK. CDR3 length: 17 amino acids.

In this sample, this clonotype turned up a few times. The chain links TRBV29-1 to TRBJ2-1; TRBD1 agrees at 9 bases. Trimming removed 5 bases from V and 13 bases from J; junction bases left unmatched: 9. This CDR3 contains 12 residues. Looked up from germline, CDR1 is SQVTM and CDR2 is ANQGSEA. The CDR3 coding sequence is TGCAGCGTTCTTACAGGGGGCGGACCTCAGTTCTTC. Translation gives CSVLTGGGPQFF.

This clonotype was seen repeatedly, ten times or more. This chain joins TRBV28 and TRBJ2-2; D call uncertain. This CDR3 has 13 amino acids. CDR1 is MDHEN, CDR2 SYDVKM, per germline. Trimming stripped 3 bases from V and 5 bases from J, with 7 bases between. The CDR3 is CASSFVKTGELFF. CDR3 DNA sequence: TGTGCCAGCAGTTTCGTTAAGACCGGGGAGCTGTTTTTT.